These 28 T cell receptor beta chains were sequenced from one sample in a study of blood T cell repertoires in COVID-19. TCRdb's copy holds only in-frame clones and misses some; the assay was immunoSEQ multiplex PCR. The table lists roughly 100,000 clones, 75% to 85% of them singletons, with around 4.7% in the top ten. The sequenced material came from peripheral blood. These receptors all come from a man older than 75 with COVID-19, enrolled during active disease.

The chain carries TRBV29-1 and TRBJ1-2, with D possibly being TRBD1 (6 bases). The V end was cut by 7 bases, the J end by 6 bases, with 9 bases between. The CDR3 covers 10 residues. CDR1 is SQVTM and CDR2 is ANQGSEA in the germline V gene. CDR3 nucleotides: TGCAGCGCCGGGGACAATGGCTACACCTTC. This codes for CSAGDNGYTF. The full variable domain, with the rest looked up from reference TRBV29-1 and TRBJ1-2, is SAVISQKPSRDICQRGTSLTIQCQVDSQVTMMFWYRQQPGQSLTLIATANQGSEATYESGFVIDKFPISRPNLTFSTLTVSNMSPEDSSIYLCSAGDNGYTFGSGTRLTVV.

The chain has TRBV7-2 and TRBJ2-7; 8 bases agree with TRBD1. Germline CDR1 reads SGHTA; CDR2 reads FQGNSA. This CDR3 region has 14 residues. V lost 6 bases to trimming and J lost 3 bases; unmatched junction nucleotides: 7. CDR3 nucleotides: TGTGCCAGCAGTAGGACAGGGAATGTCTACGAGCAGTACTTC. Residues: CASSRTGNVYEQYF.

The count of this clone is one. V gene TRBV24-1 combines with J gene TRBJ1-2; D call uncertain. Germline CDR1 is KGHDR and CDR2 is SFDVKD. The germline V and J ends were trimmed by 2 bases and 7 bases, with 7 bases remaining between them. There are 12 residues in the CDR3. CDR3 residues: CATSDYSRGYTF. The CDR3 region has the DNA TGTGCCACCAGTGATTACAGTCGTGGCTACACCTTC.

V is TRBV30 and J is TRBJ1-2; D is uncertain. The CDR3 consists of 17 residues. The V end was cut by 2 bases, the J end by 2 bases, with 21 bases between. CDR1 is GTSNPN, CDR2 SVGIG, per germline (reference sequence). The CDR3 spells CAWSLSGNGRFNYGYTF. In DNA, the CDR3 is TGTGCCTGGAGTTTATCCGGGAATGGGAGATTCAACTATGGCTACACCTTC.

This chain links TRBV5-4 with TRBJ2-4; 7 bases fit TRBD1. The V and J ends lost 4 bases and 3 bases, in that order; junction bases with no gene match: 10. The CDR3 is 16 amino acids. CDR1 is SGHNT and CDR2 is YYREEE in the germline V gene (reference sequence). This chain's CDR3 is CASSRPQGDGKNIQYF. The CDR3 nucleotides read TGTGCCAGCAGCAGACCGCAGGGGGATGGCAAAAACATTCAGTACTTC. The full variable domain, rest sourced from reference TRBV5-4 and TRBJ2-4, is ETGVTQSPTHLIKTRGQQVTLRCSSQSGHNTVSWYQQALGQGPQFIFQYYREEENGRGNFPPRFSGLQFPNYSSELNVNALELDDSALYLCASSRPQGDGKNIQYFGAGTRLSVL.

This sequence joins TRBV9 and TRBJ2-2; 9 bases line up with TRBD1. The CDR3 has 18 amino acids. CDR1 is SGDLS and CDR2 is YYNGEE in the germline V gene. With V trimmed by 3 bases and J by 2 bases, 11 bases remained unmatched. In DNA form, the CDR3 reads TGTGCCAGCAGCGAGTCGCACCACAGGGGGCCAAACACCGGGGAGCTGTTTTTT. It is translated as CASSESHHRGPNTGELFF.

The chain joins TRBV19 to TRBJ1-2; no definite D call. The CDR3 runs 15 residues. The germline V and J ends were trimmed by 4 bases and 4 bases, with 16 bases remaining between them. Germline-derived CDR1 and CDR2 are LNHDA and SQIVND (reference sequence). Here the CDR3 reads CASSNSELGSYGYTF. CDR3 coding DNA: TGTGCCAGTAGTAATTCAGAGCTGGGGAGCTATGGCTACACCTTC.

This chain uses TRBV6-4 with TRBJ2-1, with D possibly TRBD2 on 5 matching bases. V was trimmed by 3 bases and J by 8 bases, leaving 14 bases between them. In germline, CDR1 is MRHNA, CDR2 SNTAGT. This CDR3 spans 14 amino acids. The CDR3 region has the DNA TGTGCCAGCAGTGAGGGCGGCGGGCCCCATGAGCAGTTCTTC. This gives the protein CASSEGGGPHEQFF.

The chain couples TRBV5-1 to TRBJ2-1; TRBD2 aligns across 11 bases. Germline V gene sequence: CDR1 SGHRS, CDR2 YFSETQ. The length of the CDR3 is 15 residues. The V and J ends lost 4 bases and 0 bases, in that order; junction bases with no gene match: 0. The CDR3 reads CASSGLAGSYNEQFF. The CDR3 DNA reads TGCGCCAGCAGCGGACTAGCGGGCTCCTACAATGAGCAGTTCTTC.

The rearrangement uses TRBV14 and TRBJ2-5; D perhaps matches TRBD2 (6 bases). Germline CDR1 and CDR2: SGHDN and FVKESK. The CDR3 is 15 residues long. V lost 4 bases, J lost 6 bases, and 18 bases lay in between. CDR3 in amino acids: CASSPRLGSGQTQYF. CDR3 coding DNA: TGTGCCAGCAGCCCGCGATTAGGGAGCGGGCAGACCCAGTACTTC. The entire variable domain, with the rest obtained from reference TRBV14 and TRBJ2-5, is as follows: EAGVTQFPSHSVIEKGQTVTLRCDPISGHDNLYWYRRVMGKEIKFLLHFVKESKQDESGMPNNRFLAERTGGTYSTLKVQPAELEDSGVYFCASSPRLGSGQTQYFGPGTRLLVL.

The chain uses TRBV5-6 and TRBJ1-6, with a tentative D call TRBD1 (6 bases). Looked up from germline, CDR1 is SGHDT and CDR2 is YYEEEE. V lost 2 bases and J 5 bases, leaving 11 bases between the germline ends. CDR3 size: 15 residues. In nucleotides, the CDR3 is TGTGCCAGCAGCTTTTATTACAGGGATAATTCACCCCTCCACTTT. It encodes CASSFYYRDNSPLHF.

The chain is built from TRBV21-1 and TRBJ2-7; the table's D gene call, TRBD1, was not cross checked with the DNA. TRBV21-1 is marked as a pseudogene. The CDR3 spans 11 residues. The chain's CDR3 is CASSNYNEQYF. The CDR3 nucleotides read TGTGCCAGCAGCAATTACAACGAGCAGTACTTC.

The V and J genes are TRBV25-1 and TRBJ1-4; 8 positions match TRBD1. Unmatched junction bases numbered 9, after V lost 5 bases and J lost 10 bases. This CDR3 comprises 14 residues. In germline, CDR1 is MGHDK, CDR2 SYGVNS. The CDR3 region has the DNA TGTGCCAGCAGTCCGGACAGGGACGGTGTAAAACTGTTTTTT. It specifies CASSPDRDGVKLFF.

The chain has TRBV9 and TRBJ2-5, with 13 bases aligning to TRBD2. The CDR3 is made up of 16 amino acids. The junction had 5 bases not matched to a gene; V was cut back by 1 base and J by 5 bases. The germline CDR1 and CDR2 sequences are SGDLS and YYNGEE. The CDR3 region is CASSVTSGGAWETQYF. CDR3 nucleotides: TGTGCCAGCAGCGTAACTAGCGGGGGGGCCTGGGAGACCCAGTACTTC.

J is TRBJ2-4 and V is TRBV10-1, with a tentative D call TRBD1 (5 bases). The V gene's germline CDR1 is WNHNN and CDR2 SYGVQD (reference sequence). Trimming removed 7 bases at V and 0 bases at J, with 22 bases between. This CDR3 has 18 amino acids. The CDR3 region is CASMMGRALSLAKNIQYF. CDR3 sequence (DNA): TGCGCCAGCATGATGGGCAGGGCCCTTTCACTAGCCAAAAACATTCAGTACTTC.

The chain employs TRBV25-1 and TRBJ2-7; D is ambiguous. CDR1 and CDR2 from the germline V gene are MGHDK and SYGVNS. This CDR3 is 13 amino acids long. Deletions cut 2 bases from V and 1 base from J, with 6 bases between. The CDR3 DNA follows: TGTGCCAGCAGTGAAAACTATTCCTACGAGCAGTACTTC. Protein sequence: CASSENYSYEQYF.

The V call is TRBV5-8, the J call TRBJ1-2; no reliable D call. CDR3 length: 15 residues. Germline V gene sequence: CDR1 SGHTS, CDR2 YDEGEE. V was clipped by 0 bases and J by 4 bases, with 13 bases between them. The CDR3, as DNA: TGTGCCAGCAGCTTGGGATCTCCGGGATTCTATGGCTACACCTTC. Translation: CASSLGSPGFYGYTF.

The chain employs TRBV14 and TRBJ1-1; 8 nucleotides line up with TRBD1. The CDR3 spans 14 residues. The J segment lost 1 base and the V segment lost 4 bases, leaving 2 bases of the junction unmatched. CDR1 is SGHDN and CDR2 is FVKESK in the germline V gene. As DNA, the CDR3 is TGTGCCAGCAGCCTGGGACAGGCGAACACTGAAGCTTTCTTT. It codes for CASSLGQANTEAFF.

This clone has just a few counts. The rearrangement joins TRBV7-9 to TRBJ2-5, with D tentatively TRBD1 (5 bases). The CDR3 length is 18 residues. Germline-derived CDR1 and CDR2 are SEHNR and FQNEAQ (reference sequence). The germline V and J ends were trimmed by 4 bases and 2 bases, with 23 bases remaining between them. In DNA, the CDR3 is TGTGCCAGCAGCTCCAGTACGGTTGGTGTCAGGGAACAAGAGACCCAGTACTTC. This codes for CASSSSTVGVREQETQYF.

This chain uses TRBV24-1 with TRBJ1-1; TRBD1 agrees at 8 bases. CDR1 KGHDR and CDR2 SFDVKD come from the germline V gene. V lost 7 bases and J lost 3; bases outside the gene matches: 3. This CDR3 contains 13 residues. CDR3 in DNA: TGTGCCACCAGGCAGACAGGGGACACTGAAGCTTTCTTT. Its translation is CATRQTGDTEAFF.

This chain uses TRBV19 with TRBJ1-6, with 8 bases lining up with TRBD1. The CDR3 covers 15 residues. The V gene's germline CDR1 is LNHDA and CDR2 SQIVND (reference sequence). V shed 4 bases, J shed 8 bases, and the junction held 7 bases outside the gene matches. CDR3 DNA sequence: TGTGCCAGTAGTACCCGGACAGGGCAAGATTCACCCCTCCACTTT. It codes for CASSTRTGQDSPLHF.

The chain combines TRBV6-5 with TRBJ2-5, with 7 bases aligning to TRBD1. The CDR3 consists of 13 residues. V dropped 6 bases and J dropped 5; count of bases not matched to a gene: 6. CDR1 is MNHEY, CDR2 SVGAGI, per germline. This chain's CDR3 is CASRPTGHETQYF. CDR3 DNA sequence: TGTGCCAGCAGACCGACAGGGCACGAGACCCAGTACTTC.

This clone has just a few counts. The rearrangement joins TRBV7-3 to TRBJ2-3; 7 nucleotides match TRBD2. The CDR3 covers 16 residues. The germline gives CDR1 SGHTA, CDR2 FQGTGA. Trimming took 5 bases from V and 1 from J; bases not matched to a gene: 9. The CDR3 nucleotides read TGTGCCAGCAGCCCTTACCCAGCGGGGTGCACAGATACGCAGTATTTT. Its protein product is CASSPYPAGCTDTQYF.

This chain connects TRBV15 to TRBJ2-1; 14 bases are a match to TRBD2. V was pared by 3 bases and J by 8 bases, with 9 bases of the junction left unmatched. The germline gives CDR1 LNHNV, CDR2 YYDKDF (reference sequence). CDR3 length: 17 amino acids. The DNA for the CDR3 is TGTGCCACCAGCAGTGGGACTAGCGGGGGACCTGAGGATGAGCAGTTCTTC. As protein: CATSSGTSGGPEDEQFF.

This clone has only one observation. The CDR3 sequence is CASSQEGQMNTEAFF. In DNA form, the CDR3 reads TGTGCCAGCAGCCAAGAGGGACAGATGAACACTGAAGCTTTCTTT. The chain links TRBV4-2 to TRBJ1-1; 7 positions agree with TRBD1. V lost 0 bases, J lost 0 bases, and 1 base stayed unmatched. The germline V gene encodes CDR1 LGHNA and CDR2 YNFKEQ. The CDR3 is made up of 15 amino acids.

The chain is built from TRBV27 and TRBJ1-1; D perhaps matches TRBD1 (6 bases). Trimming stripped 3 bases from V and 1 base from J, with 27 bases between. Per the germline V gene, CDR1 is MNHEY and CDR2 is SMNVEV (reference sequence). The CDR3 sequence is 20 residues long. The CDR3 nucleotides read TGTGCCAGCAGTTTTGCGCGATTAGATGGGGGCTCGGGGCGGAACACTGAAGCTTTCTTT. It codes for CASSFARLDGGSGRNTEAFF.

The chain joins TRBV20-1 to TRBJ2-2; 13 nucleotides match TRBD2. The CDR3 loop spans 19 amino acids. From germline, CDR1 is DFQATT and CDR2 SNEGSKA (reference sequence). Trimming at V came to 3 bases and at J to 1 base, leaving 11 bases not matched to a gene. CDR3 amino acids: CSASTLTSGRALNTGELFF. The CDR3 nucleotides are TGCAGTGCTAGTACCCTTACTAGCGGGAGGGCCTTGAACACCGGGGAGCTGTTTTTT.

The rearrangement links TRBV7-8 to TRBJ2-1, with 11 bases identical to TRBD2. This CDR3 is 14 amino acids long. CDR1 SGHVS and CDR2 FQNEAQ come from the germline V gene. Unmatched junction bases numbered 6, after V lost 5 bases and J lost 9 bases. The CDR3: CASSLLAGVGEQFF. The CDR3 nucleotides read TGTGCCAGCAGCCTACTAGCGGGAGTAGGTGAGCAGTTCTTC.